The 12 T cell receptor beta chains below were found in one sample sequenced in a study of blood T cell repertoires in COVID-19. This table comes from immunoSEQ multiplex PCR, and its TCRdb copy is limited to in-frame clones, with some not included. The sample lists approximately 50,000 clones, over 75% occurring once. The sample comprised peripheral blood. These receptors originate from a man in his forties or fifties with acute or convalescent COVID-19.

A single count supports this clone. The rearrangement links TRBV9 to TRBJ2-2; a weak D match, TRBD2 (5 bases). The CDR3 has 16 amino acids. Germline V gene sequence: CDR1 SGDLS, CDR2 YYNGEE. The V end lost 4 bases, the J end lost 0 bases, and 13 bases lay between the germline ends. The CDR3 region is CASSPWDSANTGELFF. The CDR3 DNA sequence: TGTGCCAGCAGCCCTTGGGATAGCGCGAACACCGGGGAGCTGTTTTTT.

The V call is TRBV28, the J call TRBJ1-5, with D possibly matching TRBD1 (5 bases). The V gene lost 11 bases and the J gene lost 4 bases, with 12 bases spanning the gap. The CDR3 sequence is 12 residues long. Germline V gives CDR1 MDHEN, CDR2 SYDVKM. CDR3 in DNA: TGTGCCCTGGGGGGTGGGAATCAGCCCCAGCATTTT. Its protein product is CALGGGNQPQHF.

CDR3: CASSRDYQETQYF. The DNA of the CDR3 is TGTGCCAGCTCCCGGGACTACCAAGAGACCCAGTACTTC. V and J are TRBV7-9 and TRBJ2-5; tentatively, D is TRBD2 (6 bases). V was cut by 8 bases and J by 0 bases, with 10 bases left in between. The germline CDR1 and CDR2 sequences are SEHNR and FQNEAQ (reference sequence). The CDR3 has 13 amino acids.

This clone has a handful of counts. This chain connects TRBV7-9 to TRBJ1-1, with a tentative D call TRBD1 (5 bases). CDR1 is SEHNR and CDR2 is FQNEAQ in the germline V gene (reference sequence). CDR3 length: 16 amino acids. Trimming pared 1 base from V and 0 bases from J, leaving 12 bases between. CDR3 in amino acids: CASSLGKGRMNTEAFF. The CDR3 bases are TGTGCCAGCAGCTTAGGTAAGGGGCGTATGAACACTGAAGCTTTCTTT. The full variable domain, completed using reference TRBV7-9 and TRBJ1-1, is DTGVSQNPRHKITKRGQNVTFRCDPISEHNRLYWYRQTLGQGPEFLTYFQNEAQLEKSRLLSDRFSAERPKGSFSTLEIQRTEQGDSAMYLCASSLGKGRMNTEAFFGQGTRLTVV.

The chain carries TRBV6-2 or TRBV6-3 and TRBJ1-2; TRBD1 agrees at 11 bases. Germline CDR1 is MNHEY and CDR2 is SVGEGT. The CDR3 spans 14 residues. With V trimmed by 5 bases and J by 7 bases, 6 bases remained unmatched. The CDR3 nucleotides read TGTGCCAGCAGTCGGGGACAGGGGGTTTCTGGCTACACCTTC. Protein: CASSRGQGVSGYTF.

The V and J genes are TRBV5-4 and TRBJ1-2; D possibly corresponds to TRBD1 (5 bases). CDR3 length: 15 amino acids. Germline CDR1 SGHNT, CDR2 YYREEE (reference sequence). V was cut by 6 bases and J by 4 bases, with 19 bases left in between. The CDR3 loop is CASTREGTEIYGYTF. For the CDR3, the DNA is TGTGCCAGCACCCGGGAAGGGACTGAGATCTATGGCTACACCTTC. Full variable domain (rest looked up from reference TRBV5-4 and TRBJ1-2): ETGVTQSPTHLIKTRGQQVTLRCSSQSGHNTVSWYQQALGQGPQFIFQYYREEENGRGNFPPRFSGLQFPNYSSELNVNALELDDSALYLCASTREGTEIYGYTFGSGTRLTVV.

The V and J genes are TRBV6-5 and TRBJ1-6; TRBD1 agrees at 9 bases. Germline V gene sequence: CDR1 MNHEY, CDR2 SVGAGI. The CDR3 covers 14 residues. The ends lost 5 bases at V and 6 bases at J; junction bases unmatched: 2. In nucleotides, the CDR3 is TGTGCCAGCAGTCCACAGGGGGCTAATTCACCCCTCCACTTT. Its translation: CASSPQGANSPLHF.

The J gene is TRBJ2-1, the V gene TRBV5-1; the D is unclear. The V and J ends lost 0 bases and 6 bases respectively, with 10 bases between them. CDR1 is SGHRS and CDR2 is YFSETQ in the germline V gene. The CDR3 is 14 amino acids. CDR3 nucleotide sequence: TGCGCCAGCAGCTTGGGTAGCCGCTTCAATGAGCAGTTCTTC. Translation gives CASSLGSRFNEQFF.

CDR3 in DNA: TGCGCCAGCAGCTTGAATCCCGCAACTAATGAAAAACTGTTTTTT. Amino acid sequence: CASSLNPATNEKLFF. The rearrangement links TRBV5-1 to TRBJ1-4; D is ambiguous. The V end lost 1 base, the J end lost 0 bases, and 7 bases lay between the germline ends. The CDR3 extends over 15 amino acids. CDR1 is SGHRS and CDR2 is YFSETQ in the germline V gene.

This clone was seen a few times. The chain recombines TRBV18 with TRBJ2-5; TRBD2 agrees at 12 bases. Germline CDR1 and CDR2: KGHSH and LQKENI. The CDR3 is 15 amino acids. Trimming at V came to 8 bases and at J to 2 bases, leaving 6 bases not matched to a gene. The CDR3 region is CASERLAGVQETQYF. The CDR3, as DNA: TGTGCCAGCGAAAGACTAGCGGGGGTACAAGAGACCCAGTACTTC. Using reference TRBV18 and TRBJ2-5 for the parts outside the CDR3, the full variable domain is NAGVMQNPRHLVRRRGQEARLRCSPMKGHSHVYWYRQLPEEGLKFMVYLQKENIIDESGMPKERFSAEFPKEGPSILRIQQVVRGDSAAYFCASERLAGVQETQYFGPGTRLLVL.

V and J are TRBV29-1 and TRBJ1-2, with 9 bases that match TRBD1. This CDR3 spans 11 amino acids. Looked up from germline, CDR1 is SQVTM and CDR2 is ANQGSEA. Trimming took 6 bases from V and 8 from J; bases not matched to a gene: 4. The CDR3 sequence: CSVWTGAGYTF. The CDR3, as DNA: TGCAGCGTGTGGACAGGGGCCGGCTACACCTTC.

V gene TRBV3-1 (or the pseudogene TRBV3-2) combines with J gene TRBJ2-3, with 7 bases fitting TRBD2. The CDR3 sequence is 17 residues long. Trimming took 5 bases from V and 3 from J; bases not matched to a gene: 14. The germline CDR1 and CDR2 sequences are LGHDT and YNNKEL (reference sequence). CDR3 bases: TGTGCCAGCAGCGTGCCCTTCGGGGCGGGGGTTACAGATACGCAGTATTTT. It encodes CASSVPFGAGVTDTQYF.